These 26 T cell receptor beta chains originate from one sample sequenced in a study of shared clonotypes between healthy human individuals. Clones were read by immunoSEQ multiplex PCR, and TCRdb kept only the in-frame ones, dropping some. The table lists millions of clones, 90% to 95% of them singletons. Sequencing input: naive CD4+ T cells sorted from blood. Subset specified: CD45RA+ positively selected. The receptors were sampled from a man aged 18 to 29 in good health.

CDR3 loop: CASSSSPEGKLFF. The CDR3 DNA reads as TGTGCCAGCAGCTCCTCTCCCGAGGGGAAACTGTTTTTT. The chain is built from TRBV7-3 and TRBJ1-4; D may be TRBD1 (5 bases). Trimming took off 4 bases at V and 11 bases at J, with 14 bases between the two ends. The germline V gene has CDR1 SGHTA and CDR2 FQGTGA. The CDR3 is 13 residues long.

The rearrangement uses TRBV7-2 and TRBJ1-2; D unclear. The CDR3 loop spans 12 amino acids. The germline V and J ends were trimmed by 8 bases and 8 bases, with 15 bases remaining between them. CDR1 is SGHTA and CDR2 is FQGNSA in the germline V gene. CDR3 region: CASPVGPGGYTF. DNA for the CDR3: TGTGCCAGCCCGGTTGGCCCAGGCGGCTACACCTTC.

The genes are TRBV5-1 and TRBJ1-1; D is uncertain. V was pared by 4 bases and J by 1 base, with 11 bases between. Germline-derived CDR1 and CDR2 are SGHRS and YFSETQ. The CDR3 runs to 14 residues. This CDR3 reads CASSTEAGNTEAFF. CDR3 nucleotides: TGCGCCAGCAGCACGGAGGCAGGGAACACTGAAGCTTTCTTT.

This sequence joins TRBV27 and TRBJ1-3, with D unresolved. The germline V gene has CDR1 MNHEY and CDR2 SMNVEV (reference sequence). The V gene lost 6 bases and the J gene lost 3 bases, with 15 bases spanning the gap. The CDR3 loop spans 15 amino acids. This chain's CDR3 is CASSLPNRLGNTIYF. CDR3 nucleotide sequence: TGTGCCAGCAGCCTCCCGAACCGTCTTGGAAACACCATATATTTT.

The chain employs TRBV5-4 and TRBJ1-2; D might be TRBD1 (5 bases). The CDR3 runs 13 residues. The V end was cut by 4 bases, the J end by 4 bases, with 11 bases between. Germline assignment: CDR1 SGHNT and CDR2 YYREEE (reference sequence). In DNA, the CDR3 is TGTGCCAGCAGCGTTACCGGGGCCTATGGCTACACCTTC. Encoded protein: CASSVTGAYGYTF.

This sequence joins TRBV2 and TRBJ1-2; D remains ambiguous. V was pared by 4 bases and J by 6 bases, with 9 bases between. This CDR3 region has 12 residues. The germline V gene encodes CDR1 SNHLY and CDR2 FYNNEI. CDR3 in DNA: TGTGCCAGCAGTGTAAACAAGGATGGCTACACCTTC. It codes for CASSVNKDGYTF.

About this clone itself: Other DNA sequences in the same sample also yield this CDR3. V usage is TRBV10-1 and J usage is TRBJ2-5; 14 bases align to TRBD2. The CDR3 extends over 16 amino acids. The germline CDR1 and CDR2 sequences are WNHNN and SYGVQD (reference sequence). After removal of 3 bases from V and 1 base from J, the junction contained 1 base not matched to a gene. CDR3 nucleotides: TGCGCCAGCAGTGAAGGACTAGCGGGAGGCCAAGAGACCCAGTACTTC. It codes for CASSEGLAGGQETQYF.

This clone was seen a handful of times. The chain carries TRBV28 and TRBJ1-2; tentatively, D is TRBD1 (5 bases). Germline values: CDR1 MDHEN, CDR2 SYDVKM. This CDR3 has 11 residues. The ends were cut back, 10 bases at V and 4 bases at J, with 10 bases in the middle. CDR3 residues: CATGTRYGYTF. The CDR3 DNA follows: TGTGCCACAGGGACTCGCTATGGCTACACCTTC.

The chain carries TRBV30 and TRBJ1-6, with D possibly matching TRBD1 (6 bases). The CDR3 runs to 14 residues. Trimming stripped 0 bases from V and 10 bases from J, with 13 bases between. CDR1 is GTSNPN and CDR2 is SVGIG in the germline V gene (reference sequence). DNA for the CDR3: TGTGCCTGGAGTGTTTCAGGGGTAGGATCACCCCTCCACTTT. It yields the protein CAWSVSGVGSPLHF.

The genes are TRBV7-6 and TRBJ2-7; 11 positions agree with TRBD1. CDR3 length: 18 amino acids. Per germline, CDR1 SGHVS and CDR2 FNYEAQ. J was trimmed by 3 bases and V by 5 bases; bases with no gene match: 15. CDR3 nucleotide sequence: TGTGCCAGCAGCCGACTCGGGACAGGGGGGGTGGATTTCTACGAGCAGTACTTC. It specifies CASSRLGTGGVDFYEQYF.

J is TRBJ1-6 and V is TRBV25-1; the match to TRBD1 covers 9 bases. The CDR3 is 16 amino acids. CDR1 MGHDK and CDR2 SYGVNS come from the germline V gene. V shed 3 bases, J shed 7 bases, and the junction held 7 bases outside the gene matches. This CDR3 is CASSDPRTGANSPLHF. In nucleotides, the CDR3 is TGTGCCAGCAGTGACCCGAGGACAGGGGCCAATTCACCCCTCCACTTT.

Concerning this clone: Other DNA variants within this sample encode the same CDR3. This chain joins TRBV11-2 and TRBJ2-1, with unresolved D. The CDR3 consists of 12 residues. Germline assignment: CDR1 SGHAT and CDR2 FQNNGV. Between the trimmed V and J ends, which lost 1 base and 6 bases, there was a span of 4 bases. In DNA, the CDR3 is TGTGCCAGCAGCTTAGGACTCAATGAGCAGTTCTTC. This encodes CASSLGLNEQFF. The entire variable domain, with the rest obtained from reference TRBV11-2 and TRBJ2-1, is as follows: EAGVAQSPRYKIIEKRQSVAFWCNPISGHATLYWYQQILGQGPKLLIQFQNNGVVDDSQLPKDRFSAERLKGVDSTLKIQPAKLEDSAVYLCASSLGLNEQFFGPGTRLTVL.

Comments on this clone: Other DNA sequences in the sample encode the same CDR3. V is TRBV10-3 and J is TRBJ1-3, with D tentatively TRBD1 (5 bases). V was pared by 7 bases and J by 2 bases, with 9 bases between. The CDR3 is made up of 13 amino acids. Per germline, CDR1 ENHRY and CDR2 SYGVKD. The CDR3 is CAITGTAGNTIYF. As DNA, the CDR3 is TGTGCCATCACCGGGACCGCTGGAAACACCATATATTTT.

The V gene is TRBV7-9, the J gene TRBJ2-5; D remains ambiguous. The assigned J gene may be wrong: the sequence end matches TRBJ2-7 better. This CDR3 spans 18 amino acids. Germline-derived CDR1 and CDR2 are SEHNR and FQNEAQ (reference sequence). The DNA of the CDR3 is TGTGCCAGCAGCTTAATTCTCGTTTTCGGGCAGCCAACCTACGAGCAGTACTTC. Translated: CASSLILVFGQPTYEQYF.

The CDR3 region is CAISGTSGRASRDEQFF. CDR3 in DNA: TGTGCCATCAGTGGGACTAGCGGGAGGGCCAGTAGGGATGAGCAGTTCTTC. This chain joins TRBV10-3 and TRBJ2-1; 15 bases line up with TRBD2. Trimming cost V 4 bases and J 8 bases; bases outside gene matches: 9. The germline gives CDR1 ENHRY, CDR2 SYGVKD. The CDR3 has 17 amino acids.

The chain employs TRBV2 and TRBJ1-6; D gene unclear. V was cut by 6 bases and J by 8 bases, with 11 bases left in between. The CDR3 runs to 13 residues. The V gene's germline CDR1 is SNHLY and CDR2 FYNNEI. The CDR3 reads CASSLMRDSPLHF. In DNA, the CDR3 is TGTGCCAGCAGCCTAATGAGGGATTCACCCCTCCACTTT.

This chain connects TRBV2 to TRBJ2-1; D tentatively fits TRBD1 or TRBD2 (6 bases each). CDR3 length: 14 residues. Germline CDR1 reads SNHLY; CDR2 reads FYNNEI. Trimming shortened V by 4 bases and J by 3 bases, and 10 bases separated the two germline ends. Here the CDR3 DNA reads TGTGCCAGCAGTGCGGGGGCAAACTACAATGAGCAGTTCTTC. Encoded protein: CASSAGANYNEQFF.

The genes are TRBV11-2 and TRBJ2-7, with D possibly being TRBD1 or TRBD2 (5 bases each). The germline V and J ends were trimmed by 6 bases and 3 bases, with 15 bases remaining between them. This CDR3 has 14 amino acids. From germline, CDR1 is SGHAT and CDR2 FQNNGV. The CDR3 loop is CASRPPGPFYEQYF. The CDR3 nucleotides are TGTGCCAGCAGACCCCCGGGACCCTTCTACGAGCAGTACTTC.

In its sample, this clone was seen once. The V call is TRBV5-5, the J call TRBJ1-4; 8 bases are shared with TRBD1. J gave up 4 bases and V 4 bases, and 6 bases lay outside the gene matches. The CDR3 contains 15 residues. Germline V lookup: CDR1 SGHKS, CDR2 YYEKEE (reference sequence). Here the CDR3 DNA reads TGTGCCAGCAGCAGATACAGGGGGATTAATGAAAAACTGTTTTTT. This codes for CASSRYRGINEKLFF.

V is TRBV23-1 and J is TRBJ2-2, with D maybe TRBD2 (5 bases). TRBV23-1 is placed among ORFs of uncertain function. Trimming left V 3 bases short and J 4 bases short, with 15 bases between. The CDR3 is 16 amino acids. The chain's CDR3 is CASSHILEVGTGELFF. In nucleotides, the CDR3 is TGCGCCAGCAGTCACATACTAGAGGTGGGCACCGGGGAGCTGTTTTTT.

The chain links TRBV7-9 to TRBJ2-5; D gene unclear. This CDR3 region has 14 residues. In germline, CDR1 is SEHNR, CDR2 FQNEAQ (reference sequence). Between the trimmed V and J ends, which lost 2 bases and 2 bases, there was a span of 9 bases. The CDR3 loop is CASSLLVLQETQYF. DNA for the CDR3: TGTGCCAGCAGCTTATTGGTCCTTCAAGAGACCCAGTACTTC.

Concerning this clone: One junction end does not reproduce the germline sequence, and a read error may be involved. V is TRBV7-2 and J is TRBJ2-1; TRBD2 aligns across 16 bases. This CDR3 has 16 residues. Germline V gene sequence: CDR1 SGHTA, CDR2 FQGNSA. The CDR3 nucleotides are TGTGTCAGCAGCCCCCCGGGACTAGCGGGGGGGGGTGAGCAGTTCTTC. Protein sequence: CVSSPPGLAGGGEQFF.

As DNA, the CDR3 is TGCGCCAGCGGGCCTCTGTCCGACACCGGGGAGCTGTTTTTT. Translated, it gives CASGPLSDTGELFF. The chain is built from TRBV5-1 and TRBJ2-2, with D uncertain. There are 14 residues in the CDR3. CDR1 is SGHRS, CDR2 YFSETQ, per germline. V gave up 7 bases and J gave up 3 bases, with 13 bases separating them. Using reference TRBV5-1 and TRBJ2-2 for the parts outside the CDR3, the full variable domain is KAGVTQTPRYLIKTRGQQVTLSCSPISGHRSVSWYQQTPGQGLQFLFEYFSETQRNKGNFPGRFSGRQFSNSRSEMNVSTLELGDSALYLCASGPLSDTGELFFGEGSRLTVL.

This clone has only one observation. The chain recombines TRBV7-2 with TRBJ2-7; D may be TRBD1 (6 bases). Germline V gene data show CDR1 as SGHTA and CDR2 as FQGNSA. This CDR3 is 15 amino acids long. Trimming shortened V by 1 base and J by 2 bases, and 12 bases separated the two germline ends. The CDR3 protein is CASSLVLWGPYEQYF. The CDR3 coding sequence is TGTGCCAGCAGCTTAGTTTTGTGGGGGCCCTACGAGCAGTACTTC.

The genes are TRBV23-1 and TRBJ1-1; tentative D call: TRBD1 (6 bases). TRBV23-1 is classed as an ORF, of uncertain function. Deletions cut 11 bases from V and 4 bases from J, with 17 bases between. This CDR3 spans 13 amino acids. The CDR3 coding sequence is TGCGCCTATGGGGGCGGGAAAAGCACTGAAGCTTTCTTT. This encodes CAYGGGKSTEAFF.

J is TRBJ2-4 and V is TRBV19, with D possibly matching TRBD1 (6 bases). Germline assignment: CDR1 LNHDA and CDR2 SQIVND (reference sequence). The CDR3 runs to 14 residues. Trimming shortened V by 5 bases and J by 9 bases, and 17 bases separated the two germline ends. The chain's CDR3 is CASSLKTGSVIQYF. The CDR3 nucleotides read TGTGCCAGTAGTTTAAAAACAGGGAGCGTCATTCAGTACTTC.